This T cell receptor beta chain originates from a study of response to subunit inactivated influenza vaccine. Study conclusions and caveats: Every seasonal influenza vaccination brings in few new T cells, the authors suggested.

Concerning this clonotype: Its antigen is unknown.

Germline CDR1 reads KGHSH; CDR2 reads LQKENI. V gave up 6 bases and J gave up 3 bases, with 12 bases separating them. The CDR3 totals 13 residues. TCRdb independently ran MiXCR on the RT-PCR reads; one entry per CDR3 protein. The sample has 430,000 or so distinct CDR3 sequences; roughly 9.7% are singletons. Source: PBMCs from blood, taken about 40 days after vaccination. This receptor was taken from a man between 50 and 59 years old who received an inactivated influenza vaccine. The genes are TRBV18 and TRBJ2-7; perhaps D is TRBD1 or TRBD2 (6 bases each). CDR3 DNA sequence: TGTGCCAGCTCGGGGGGACACTTCTACGAGCAGTACTTC. Translated: CASSGGHFYEQYF.